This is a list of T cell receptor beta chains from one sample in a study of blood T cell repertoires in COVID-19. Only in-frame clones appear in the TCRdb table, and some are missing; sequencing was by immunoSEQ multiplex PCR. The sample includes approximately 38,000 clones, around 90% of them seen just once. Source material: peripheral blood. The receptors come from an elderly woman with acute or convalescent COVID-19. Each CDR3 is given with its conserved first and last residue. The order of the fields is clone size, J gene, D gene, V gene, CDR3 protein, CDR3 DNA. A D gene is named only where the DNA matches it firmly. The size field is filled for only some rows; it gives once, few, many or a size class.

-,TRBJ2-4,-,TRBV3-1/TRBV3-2,CASSQLASNIQYF,TGTGCCAGCAGCCAATTGGCCAGTAACATTCAGTACTTC
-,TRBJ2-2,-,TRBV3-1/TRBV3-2,CASEPYGTGELFF,TGTGCCAGTGAGCCATATGGCACCGGGGAGCTGTTTTTT
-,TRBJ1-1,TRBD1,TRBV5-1,CASSLGPQGTGAEAFF,TGCGCCAGCAGCTTGGGGCCACAGGGGACGGGGGCTGAAGCTTTCTTT
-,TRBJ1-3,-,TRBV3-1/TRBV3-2,CASSQGRTLGNTIYF,TGTGCCAGCAGCCAAGGCAGGACTCTGGGAAACACCATATATTTT
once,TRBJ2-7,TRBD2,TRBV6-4,CASSDGDGLAGSFEQYF,TGTGCCAGCAGTGACGGGGATGGGCTAGCGGGGTCGTTCGAGCAGTACTTC
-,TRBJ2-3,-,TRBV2,CASSGREPHTDTQYF,TGTGCCAGCAGTGGCAGGGAACCTCACACGGATACGCAGTATTTT
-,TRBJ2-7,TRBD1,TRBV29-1,CSVEDRGLSYEQYF,TGCAGCGTTGAGGACAGGGGGCTATCCTACGAGCAGTACTTC
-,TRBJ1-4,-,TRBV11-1,CASSHYPGHLNEKLFF,TGTGCCAGCAGCCACTATCCGGGACACCTTAATGAAAAACTGTTTTTT
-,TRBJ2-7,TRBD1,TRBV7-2,CASSLGGGQGSYEQYF,TGTGCCAGCAGCTTAGGGGGGGGACAGGGATCCTACGAGCAGTACTTC
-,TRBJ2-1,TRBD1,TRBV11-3,CASSRTGTYNEQFF,TGTGCCAGCAGTAGGACAGGGACCTACAATGAGCAGTTCTTC
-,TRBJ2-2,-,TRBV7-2,CASSSDLQGRAGELFF,TGTGCCAGCAGCTCGGACCTACAGGGACGAGCCGGGGAGCTGTTTTTT
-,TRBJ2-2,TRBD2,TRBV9,CASSVAASGGAFNTGELFF,TGTGCCAGCAGCGTAGCAGCTAGCGGGGGGGCCTTTAACACCGGGGAGCTGTTTTTT
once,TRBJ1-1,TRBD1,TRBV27,CASSPLDRANTEAFF,TGTGCCAGCAGTCCATTGGACAGGGCGAACACTGAAGCTTTCTTT
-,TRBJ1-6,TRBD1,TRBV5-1,CASSIAGTGSSPLHF,TGCGCCAGCAGCATCGCCGGGACAGGCAGTTCACCCCTCCACTTT
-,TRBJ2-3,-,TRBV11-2,CASSFMRVSDTQYF,TGTGCCAGCAGCTTTATGAGGGTATCAGATACGCAGTATTTT
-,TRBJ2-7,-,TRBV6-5,CASSMDIPYEQYF,TGTGCCAGCAGCATGGACATCCCCTACGAGCAGTACTTC
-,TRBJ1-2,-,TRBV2,CASSLGHLNYGYTF,TGTGCCAGCAGTCTAGGACATCTTAACTATGGCTACACCTTC
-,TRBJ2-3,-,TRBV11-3,CASSLEGGITDTQYF,TGTGCCAGCAGCTTAGAAGGAGGGATCACAGATACGCAGTATTTT
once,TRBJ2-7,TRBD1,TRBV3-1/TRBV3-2,CASSHWDRGYEQYF,TGTGCCAGCAGCCATTGGGACAGGGGCTACGAGCAGTACTTC
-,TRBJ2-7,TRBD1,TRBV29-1,CSVVEGTGAYEQYF,TGCAGCGTTGTTGAGGGGACAGGGGCCTACGAGCAGTACTTC
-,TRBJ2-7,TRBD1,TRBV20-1,CSASANPGTATYEQYF,TGCAGTGCTAGTGCTAATCCCGGGACAGCTACCTACGAGCAGTACTTC
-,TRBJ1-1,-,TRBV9,CASSVIGNTEAFF,TGTGCCAGCAGCGTAATCGGGAACACTGAAGCTTTCTTT
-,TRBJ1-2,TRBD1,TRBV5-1,CASRLDRADGYTF,TGCGCCAGCAGGCTTGACAGGGCCGATGGCTACACCTTC
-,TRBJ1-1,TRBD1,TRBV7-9,CASSAGTGNTEAFF,TGTGCCAGCAGCGCCGGGACAGGGAACACTGAAGCTTTCTTT
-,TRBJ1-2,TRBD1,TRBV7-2,CASSQDRGHYGYTF,TGTGCCAGCAGCCAGGACAGGGGACACTATGGCTACACCTTC
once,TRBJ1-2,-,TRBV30,CAWSYYPGQANYGYTF,TGTGCCTGGAGCTACTATCCGGGACAAGCTAACTATGGCTACACCTTC
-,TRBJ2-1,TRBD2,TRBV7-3,CASSLTPGGSYNEQFF,TGTGCCAGCAGCTTAACCCCGGGGGGCTCCTACAATGAGCAGTTCTTC
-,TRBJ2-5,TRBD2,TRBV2,CASSDSGGPTETQYF,TGTGCCAGCAGTGATAGCGGGGGACCGACGGAGACCCAGTACTTC
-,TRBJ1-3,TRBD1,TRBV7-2,CASSSRGQGNTIYF,TGTGCCAGCAGCTCCCGGGGACAGGGAAACACCATATATTTT
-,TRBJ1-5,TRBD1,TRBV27,CASSVGTGEQPQHF,TGTGCCAGCAGTGTTGGGACAGGGGAACAGCCCCAGCATTTT
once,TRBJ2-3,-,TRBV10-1,CASSERGDTQYF,TGCGCCAGCAGTGAGAGGGGAGATACGCAGTATTTT
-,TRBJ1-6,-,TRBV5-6,CASSLRTTGGGPLHF,TGTGCCAGCAGCTTGCGTACGACAGGCGGCGGGCCCCTCCACTTT
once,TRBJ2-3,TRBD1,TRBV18,CATSGTGGDTQYF,TGTGCCACCTCCGGGACAGGGGGAGATACGCAGTATTTT
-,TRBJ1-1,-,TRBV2,CASTVGRRNTEAFF,TGTGCCAGCACGGTAGGGAGGAGGAACACTGAAGCTTTCTTT
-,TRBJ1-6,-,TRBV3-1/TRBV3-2,CASSQSYSPLHF,TGTGCCAGCAGCCAATCCTATTCACCCCTCCACTTT
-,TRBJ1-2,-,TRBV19,CASSDPAGVSYGYTF,TGTGCCAGTAGTGACCCTGCAGGGGTTAGCTATGGCTACACCTTC
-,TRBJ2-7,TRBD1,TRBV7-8,CASSLANGQGYTYEQYF,TGTGCCAGCAGCTTAGCGAACGGACAGGGCTATACCTACGAGCAGTACTTC
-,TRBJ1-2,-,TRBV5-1,CASSSPGSNYGYTF,TGCGCCAGCAGCTCTCCAGGTTCTAACTATGGCTACACCTTC
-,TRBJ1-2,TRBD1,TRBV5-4,CASSTPGQGHYGYTF,TGTGCCAGCAGCACACCCGGACAGGGGCACTATGGCTACACCTTC
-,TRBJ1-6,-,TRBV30,CAWSAGVGNSPLHF,TGTGCCTGGAGTGCAGGGGTTGGTAATTCACCCCTCCACTTT
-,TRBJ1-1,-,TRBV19,CASRAHTEAFF,TGTGCCAGTAGGGCCCACACTGAAGCTTTCTTT
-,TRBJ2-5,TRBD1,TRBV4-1,CASSLGTALETQYF,TGCGCCAGCAGCCTTGGGACAGCCCTAGAGACCCAGTACTTC
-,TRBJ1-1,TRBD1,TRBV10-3,CAIRGQGSTEAFF,TGTGCCATCAGGGGACAGGGGTCTACTGAAGCTTTCTTT
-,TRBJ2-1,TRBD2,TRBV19,CASSPGGGSSYNEQFF,TGTGCCAGTAGTCCCGGGGGGGGGAGCTCCTACAATGAGCAGTTCTTC
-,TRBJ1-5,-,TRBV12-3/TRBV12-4,CASSLLLNQPQHF,TGTGCCAGCAGTTTGTTACTGAATCAGCCCCAGCATTTT
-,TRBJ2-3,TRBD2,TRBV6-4,CASSASGGATDTQYF,TGTGCCAGCAGTGCTAGCGGGGGGGCCACAGATACGCAGTATTTT
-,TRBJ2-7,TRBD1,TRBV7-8,CASSLALGQGLGEQYF,TGTGCCAGCAGCTTAGCGCTGGGACAGGGGCTCGGCGAGCAGTACTTC
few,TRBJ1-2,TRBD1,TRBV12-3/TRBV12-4,CASSSSGGSGYTF,TGTGCCAGCAGTTCATCAGGGGGAAGTGGCTACACCTTC
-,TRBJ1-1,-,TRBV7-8,CASSSRGHLNTEAFF,TGTGCCAGCAGCTCACGAGGACATTTGAACACTGAAGCTTTCTTT
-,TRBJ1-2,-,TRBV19,CASSIPRGLRRSYGYTF,TGTGCCAGTAGTATCCCCAGGGGCCTACGCAGAAGCTATGGCTACACCTTC
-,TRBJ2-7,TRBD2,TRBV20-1,CSASRPSGSYEQYF,TGCAGTGCTAGTCGGCCTAGCGGATCCTACGAGCAGTACTTC
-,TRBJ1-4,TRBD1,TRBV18,CASSLLTGIATNEKLFF,TGTGCCAGCTCACTACTGACAGGGATTGCAACTAATGAAAAACTGTTTTTT
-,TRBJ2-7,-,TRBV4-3,CASSQAIQYEQYF,TGCGCCAGCAGCCAAGCCATACAATACGAGCAGTACTTC
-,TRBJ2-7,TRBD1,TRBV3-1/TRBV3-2,CASSQPTGGSYEQYF,TGTGCCAGCAGCCAACCGACAGGGGGGTCCTACGAGCAGTACTTC
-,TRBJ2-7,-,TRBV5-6,CASSFQVSSYEQYF,TGTGCCAGCAGCTTCCAGGTGAGCTCCTACGAGCAGTACTTC
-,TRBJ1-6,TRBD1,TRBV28,CASHRDRGSPLHF,TGTGCCAGCCATCGGGACAGGGGATCACCCCTCCACTTT
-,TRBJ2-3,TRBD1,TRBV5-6,CASSRRQGYTDTQYF,TGTGCCAGCAGCAGAAGACAGGGTTACACAGATACGCAGTATTTT
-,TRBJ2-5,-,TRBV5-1,CASSLGATSQETQYF,TGCGCCAGCAGCTTGGGAGCGACCAGCCAAGAGACCCAGTACTTC